This T cell receptor (beta chain) was documented in a study of CD8 T cells in ankylosing spondylitis. Via MiXCR, TCRdb re-called the 5' RACE reads, giving one row per CDR3 protein. The sample lists about 36,000 distinct CDR3 sequences, 11% occurring once. The V end lost 3 bases, the J end lost 4 bases, and 13 bases lay between the germline ends. The CDR3 covers 15 residues. CDR1 SGHRS and CDR2 YFSETQ come from the germline V gene. This clonotype was sampled from a male donor with ankylosing spondylitis. The rearrangement joins TRBV5-1 to TRBJ1-4, with D maybe TRBD1 (5 bases). The sequenced sample consisted of synovial fluid, either unsorted or a sorted T cell fraction (not recorded which). CDR3 sequence: CASSSHGGNNEKLFF. CDR3 bases: TGCGCCAGCAGCTCCCACGGGGGGAATAATGAAAAACTGTTTTTT.